These T cell receptor beta chains were read from a single sample in a study of T cell responses to AZD1222 COVID-19 vaccine. TCRdb's table, derived via immunoSEQ multiplex PCR, lists solely in-frame clones and lacks some. The repertoire includes tens of thousands of clones, 90% of them detected once, and 4.2% sits in the top ten. The sample consisted of peripheral blood, taken on day 0 of AZD1222 vaccination. The source is an adult in good health. CDR3s include the opening cysteine and the closing phenylalanine or tryptophan. D genes are given only for firm matches. The listing skips clone size in some rows; elsewhere it reads once, few, many or a size class.

-	TRBJ2-1	TRBV24-1	TRBD1	CATSVGIGTGRGEQFF	TGTGCCACCAGCGTCGGCATCGGGACAGGGAGAGGGGAGCAGTTCTTC
few	TRBJ2-1	TRBV6-1	-	CASSDRGDEQFF	TGTGCCAGCAGTGACAGGGGGGATGAGCAGTTCTTC
-	TRBJ2-2	TRBV12-3/TRBV12-4	-	CASSSGAGELFF	TGTGCCAGCAGCTCGGGAGCGGGGGAGCTGTTTTTT
-	TRBJ1-2	TRBV9	-	CASSGLVGYTF	TGTGCCAGCAGCGGACTGGTTGGATACACCTTC
-	TRBJ2-6	TRBV9	-	CASSADGVLTF	TGTGCCAGCAGCGCGGACGGCGTCCTGACTTTC
-	TRBJ2-7	TRBV7-9	TRBD2	CASTNSGGPYEQYF	TGTGCCAGCACCAATAGCGGGGGTCCCTACGAGCAGTACTTC
-	TRBJ1-5	TRBV6-5	TRBD1	CASSTTGDQPQHF	TGTGCCAGCAGTACGACAGGGGATCAGCCCCAGCATTTT
-	TRBJ1-1	TRBV7-8	-	CASSLEGFRDRSFF	TGTGCCAGCAGCTTAGAAGGTTTCAGGGATCGATCTTTCTTT
-	TRBJ1-1	TRBV19	-	CASSKASVLEAFF	TGTGCCAGTAGTAAAGCTTCCGTACTTGAAGCTTTCTTT
-	TRBJ1-2	TRBV5-1	-	CASSLGVNYGYTF	TGCGCCAGCAGCTTAGGAGTCAACTATGGCTACACCTTC
-	TRBJ1-2	TRBV6-5	-	CASRERQNNYGYTF	TGTGCCAGCAGAGAGCGACAGAATAACTATGGCTACACCTTC
-	TRBJ1-5	TRBV4-2	-	CASSQVALSNQPQHF	TGTGCCAGCAGCCAAGTGGCCCTCAGCAATCAGCCCCAGCATTTT
-	TRBJ2-7	TRBV4-1	TRBD2	CASSQDSAGGPFTSYEQYF	TGCGCCAGCAGCCAAGATAGTGCGGGAGGGCCGTTTACCTCCTACGAGCAGTACTTC
few	TRBJ2-7	TRBV6-6	-	CASSYETRVSYEQYF	TGTGCCAGCAGTTACGAGACCAGAGTGAGCTACGAGCAGTACTTC
once	TRBJ1-2	TRBV6-5	TRBD1	CASCRDSNYGYTF	TGTGCCAGCTGTAGGGACAGCAACTATGGCTACACCTTC
-	TRBJ2-7	TRBV5-4	-	CASSFLQGGYEQYF	TGTGCCAGCAGCTTCCTACAGGGAGGGTACGAGCAGTACTTC
-	TRBJ2-7	TRBV2	-	CASEPNRDEQYF	TGTGCCAGCGAACCCAACCGGGACGAGCAGTACTTC
-	TRBJ1-5	TRBV5-1	-	CASSLEGGSEQPQHF	TGCGCCAGCAGCTTGGAAGGGGGGTCGGAGCAGCCCCAGCATTTT
-	TRBJ1-5	TRBV5-6	-	CASSLSGQPQHF	TGTGCCAGCAGCTTAAGTGGACAGCCCCAGCATTTT
-	TRBJ1-5	TRBV24-1	-	CATSDLEGPGNQPQHF	TGTGCCACCAGTGATTTGGAAGGGCCAGGCAATCAGCCCCAGCATTTT
-	TRBJ1-3	TRBV6-5	TRBD1	CASSRTGLSGNTIYF	TGTGCCAGCAGTCGGACAGGGCTGTCGGGAAACACCATATATTTT
-	TRBJ1-2	TRBV5-1	TRBD1	CASSLGTGELLGYTF	TGCGCCAGCAGCCTAGGGACAGGGGAACTTCTTGGCTACACCTTC
-	TRBJ1-4	TRBV18	-	CASSPWATTNEKLFF	TGTGCCAGCTCACCCTGGGCCACAACTAATGAAAAACTGTTTTTT
-	TRBJ1-5	TRBV6-5	-	CASSPDDYNQPQHF	TGTGCCAGCAGTCCCGACGACTACAATCAGCCCCAGCATTTT
-	TRBJ1-6	TRBV5-6	-	CASSLEGESRSPLHF	TGTGCCAGCAGCTTGGAGGGCGAATCGAGGTCACCCCTCCACTTT
-	TRBJ1-6	TRBV5-6	-	CASSLVRGHPNSPLHF	TGTGCCAGCAGCTTGGTACGGGGGCATCCTAATTCACCCCTCCACTTT
-	TRBJ2-3	TRBV7-9	TRBD2	CASSLFLGTSGPDTQYF	TGTGCCAGCAGCTTATTCCTGGGGACTAGCGGTCCAGATACGCAGTATTTT
-	TRBJ2-3	TRBV4-2	-	CASSQEGSSTDTQYF	TGTGCCAGCAGCCAAGAGGGCAGTAGCACAGATACGCAGTATTTT
-	TRBJ1-1	TRBV6-2/TRBV6-3	-	CASSSELNTEAFF	TGTGCCAGCAGTTCAGAATTGAACACTGAAGCTTTCTTT
-	TRBJ2-1	TRBV5-1	TRBD2	CASSLEGTSGRIYNEQFF	TGCGCCAGCAGCTTGGAGGGGACTAGCGGGAGGATCTACAATGAGCAGTTCTTC
-	TRBJ2-7	TRBV11-3	-	CASSSVRERDEQYF	TGTGCCAGCAGTAGCGTCCGGGAGCGAGACGAGCAGTACTTC
-	TRBJ2-3	TRBV5-6	-	CASSSYRDLRRF	TGTGCCAGCAGTTCTTACCGGGACTTAAGGCGGTTT
-	TRBJ1-2	TRBV9	-	CASSRGRIDNYGYTF	TGTGCCAGCAGCCGTGGGAGGATCGATAACTATGGCTACACCTTC
-	TRBJ1-5	TRBV2	TRBD1	CASRDRGRNQPQHF	TGTGCCAGCAGAGACAGGGGGCGGAATCAGCCCCAGCATTTT
-	TRBJ1-1	TRBV29-1	-	CSQGTSHTEAFF	TGCAGCCAAGGGACATCTCACACTGAAGCTTTCTTT
-	TRBJ2-5	TRBV4-1	TRBD2	CASSQDSGGAGETQYF	TGCGCCAGCAGCCAAGATAGCGGGGGGGCCGGTGAGACCCAGTACTTC
-	TRBJ2-7	TRBV7-6	TRBD2	CASSGDSGSFDYEQYF	TGTGCCAGCAGCGGTGATAGCGGGAGCTTTGACTACGAGCAGTACTTC
-	TRBJ1-1	TRBV5-1	-	CASSLASGVRTEAFF	TGCGCCAGCAGCTTGGCTTCCGGGGTCAGGACTGAAGCTTTCTTT
once	TRBJ2-2	TRBV18	-	CASSILAGELFF	TGTGCCAGCTCAATTTTAGCCGGGGAGCTGTTTTTT
once	TRBJ2-7	TRBV2	-	CASSEISTGRAREQYF	TGTGCCAGCAGTGAAATCTCAACAGGGAGGGCGAGAGAGCAGTACTTC
-	TRBJ2-1	TRBV11-2	TRBD2	CASSLIVGGGSYNEQFF	TGTGCCAGCAGCTTAATTGTCGGGGGAGGGTCCTACAATGAGCAGTTCTTC
once	TRBJ1-4	TRBV7-3	-	CASSSGREGKLFF	TGTGCCAGCAGCTCCGGAAGGGAGGGAAAACTGTTTTTT
-	TRBJ1-5	TRBV6-5	-	CASSYGGVAGQPQHF	TGTGCCAGCAGTTACGGCGGTGTAGCGGGGCAGCCCCAGCATTTT
-	TRBJ1-6	TRBV6-1	-	CASSESQGSPLHF	TGTGCCAGCAGTGAAAGTCAGGGTTCACCCCTCCACTTT
-	TRBJ2-1	TRBV7-3	TRBD2	CASSPFGRGSSTYNEQFF	TGTGCCAGCAGCCCTTTTGGGCGGGGGTCCTCCACCTACAATGAGCAGTTCTTC
-	TRBJ2-7	TRBV28	TRBD1	CASSLTGPYEQYF	TGTGCCAGCAGTTTGACAGGGCCCTACGAGCAGTACTTC
-	TRBJ1-2	TRBV21-1	-	CASGDRSNYGYTF	TGTGCCAGCGGGGACAGATCTAACTATGGCTACACCTTC
-	TRBJ1-1	TRBV5-4	-	CASSLAGGVRQAKAFF	TGTGCCAGCAGCTTGGCGGGGGGGGTGCGACAGGCGAAAGCTTTCTTT
-	TRBJ1-2	TRBV19	TRBD1	CASSLFGTEIHGYTF	TGTGCCAGTAGTCTCTTCGGGACAGAAATTCATGGCTACACCTTC
-	TRBJ1-5	TRBV21-1	-	CASSMGQDLNQPQHF	TGTGCCAGCAGCATGGGACAGGATCTAAATCAGCCCCAGCATTTT
-	TRBJ2-5	TRBV7-9	-	CASGRSQETQYF	TGTGCCAGCGGTCGGAGCCAAGAGACCCAGTACTTC
-	TRBJ2-3	TRBV7-9	-	CASSFGGDTDTQYF	TGTGCCAGCAGCTTTGGCGGGGACACAGATACGCAGTATTTT
-	TRBJ2-1	TRBV7-7	TRBD2	CASSLAPSGGNEQFF	TGTGCCAGCAGCTTAGCGCCCAGCGGGGGGAATGAGCAGTTCTTC
-	TRBJ2-7	TRBV4-3	-	CASSQRQYAGEQYF	TGCGCCAGCAGCCAACGACAGTACGCCGGCGAGCAGTACTTC
-	TRBJ1-5	TRBV18	-	CATQQGNQPQHF	TGTGCCACCCAACAGGGTAATCAGCCCCAGCATTTT
-	TRBJ1-1	TRBV30	-	CACPSGSTEAFF	TGTGCCTGCCCCTCCGGGAGCACTGAAGCTTTCTTT